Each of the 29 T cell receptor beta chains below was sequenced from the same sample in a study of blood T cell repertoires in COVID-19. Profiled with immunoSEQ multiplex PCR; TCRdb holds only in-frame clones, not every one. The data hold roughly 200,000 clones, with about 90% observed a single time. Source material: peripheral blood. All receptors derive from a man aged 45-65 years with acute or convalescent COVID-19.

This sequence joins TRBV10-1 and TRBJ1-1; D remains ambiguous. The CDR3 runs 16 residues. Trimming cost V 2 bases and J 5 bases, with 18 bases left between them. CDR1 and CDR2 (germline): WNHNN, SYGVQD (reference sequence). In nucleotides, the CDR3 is TGCGCCAGCAGTGAGACCAACTCTCCCCTCGGGACTGAAGCTTTCTTT. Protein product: CASSETNSPLGTEAFF.

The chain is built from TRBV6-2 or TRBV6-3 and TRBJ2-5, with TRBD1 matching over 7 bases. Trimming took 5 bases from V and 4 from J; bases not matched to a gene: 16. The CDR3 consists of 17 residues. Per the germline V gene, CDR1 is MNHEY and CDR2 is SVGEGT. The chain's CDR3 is CASSEDRPHRMGETQYF. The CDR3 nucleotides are TGTGCCAGCAGTGAGGACAGGCCTCACAGGATGGGAGAGACCCAGTACTTC.

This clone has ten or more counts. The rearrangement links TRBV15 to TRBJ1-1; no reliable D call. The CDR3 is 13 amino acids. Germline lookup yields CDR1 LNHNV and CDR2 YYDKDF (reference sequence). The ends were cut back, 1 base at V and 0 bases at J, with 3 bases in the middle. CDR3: CATSRVMNTEAFF. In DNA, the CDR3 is TGTGCCACCAGCAGAGTCATGAACACTGAAGCTTTCTTT.

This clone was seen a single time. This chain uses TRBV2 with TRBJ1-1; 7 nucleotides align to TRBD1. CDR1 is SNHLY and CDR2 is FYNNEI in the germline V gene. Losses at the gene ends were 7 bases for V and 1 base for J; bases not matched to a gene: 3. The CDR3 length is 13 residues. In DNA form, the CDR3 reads TGTGCCAGCATGGGACAGCGGAACACTGAAGCTTTCTTT. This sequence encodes CASMGQRNTEAFF.

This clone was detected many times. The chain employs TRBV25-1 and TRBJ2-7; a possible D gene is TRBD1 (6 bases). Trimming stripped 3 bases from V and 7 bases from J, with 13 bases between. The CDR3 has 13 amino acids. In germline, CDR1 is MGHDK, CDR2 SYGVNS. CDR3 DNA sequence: TGTGCCAGCAGTGACAGGGGTCGAAGGGAGCAGTACGTC. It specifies CASSDRGRREQYV.

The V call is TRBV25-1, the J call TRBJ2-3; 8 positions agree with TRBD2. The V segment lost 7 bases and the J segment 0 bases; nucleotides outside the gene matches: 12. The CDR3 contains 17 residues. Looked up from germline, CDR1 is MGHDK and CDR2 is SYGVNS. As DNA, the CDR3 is TGTGCCAGCACAGAGCGGGAGACGGGATTGAGCACAGATACGCAGTATTTT. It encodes CASTERETGLSTDTQYF.

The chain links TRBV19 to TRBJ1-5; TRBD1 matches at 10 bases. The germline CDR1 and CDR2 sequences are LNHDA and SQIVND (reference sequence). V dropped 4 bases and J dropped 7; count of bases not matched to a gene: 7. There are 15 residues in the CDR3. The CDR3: CASSRGTGARQPQHF. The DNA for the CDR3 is TGTGCCAGTAGTAGAGGGACAGGGGCGAGGCAGCCCCAGCATTTT.

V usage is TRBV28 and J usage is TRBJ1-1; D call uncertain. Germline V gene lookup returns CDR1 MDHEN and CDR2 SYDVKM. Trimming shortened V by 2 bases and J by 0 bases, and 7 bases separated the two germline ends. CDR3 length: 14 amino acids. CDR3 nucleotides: TGTGCCAGCAGTTTAGAGGGTATGAACACTGAAGCTTTCTTT. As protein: CASSLEGMNTEAFF.

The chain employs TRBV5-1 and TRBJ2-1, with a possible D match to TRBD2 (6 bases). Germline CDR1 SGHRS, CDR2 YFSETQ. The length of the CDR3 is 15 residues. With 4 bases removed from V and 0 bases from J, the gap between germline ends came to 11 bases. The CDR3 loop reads CASSDAGSSYNEQFF. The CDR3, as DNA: TGCGCCAGCAGCGACGCGGGGAGCTCCTACAATGAGCAGTTCTTC.

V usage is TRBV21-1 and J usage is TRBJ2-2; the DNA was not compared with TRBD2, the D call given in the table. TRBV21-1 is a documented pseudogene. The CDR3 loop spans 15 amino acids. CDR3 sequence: CASSKAPGSTGELFF. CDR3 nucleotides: TGTGCCAGCAGCAAAGCCCCGGGGAGCACCGGGGAGCTGTTTTTT.

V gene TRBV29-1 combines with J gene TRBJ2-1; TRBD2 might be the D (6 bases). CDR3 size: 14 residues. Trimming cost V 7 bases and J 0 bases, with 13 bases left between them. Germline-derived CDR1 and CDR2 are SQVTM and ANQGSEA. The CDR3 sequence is CSAAPGGSYNEQFF. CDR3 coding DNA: TGCAGCGCAGCCCCCGGGGGCTCCTACAATGAGCAGTTCTTC.

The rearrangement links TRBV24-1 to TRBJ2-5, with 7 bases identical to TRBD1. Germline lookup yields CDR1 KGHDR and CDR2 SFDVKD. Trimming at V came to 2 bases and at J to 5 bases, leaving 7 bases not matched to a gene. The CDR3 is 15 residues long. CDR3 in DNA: TGTGCCACCAGTGATTCCCAGGGACAGCGGGAGACCCAGTACTTC. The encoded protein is CATSDSQGQRETQYF.

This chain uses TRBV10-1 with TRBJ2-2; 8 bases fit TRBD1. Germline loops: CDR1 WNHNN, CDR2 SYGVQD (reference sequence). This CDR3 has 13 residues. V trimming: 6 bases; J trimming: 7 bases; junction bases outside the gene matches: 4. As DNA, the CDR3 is TGCGCCAGCAGGGGACAGGCGGGCGGGGAGCTGTTTTTT. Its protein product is CASRGQAGGELFF.

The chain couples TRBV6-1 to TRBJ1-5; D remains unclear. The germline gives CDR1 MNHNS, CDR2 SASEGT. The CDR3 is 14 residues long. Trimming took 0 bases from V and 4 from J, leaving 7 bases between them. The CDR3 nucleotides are TGTGCCAGCAGTGAAGCTCACAGAAATCAGCCCCAGCATTTT. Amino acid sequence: CASSEAHRNQPQHF.

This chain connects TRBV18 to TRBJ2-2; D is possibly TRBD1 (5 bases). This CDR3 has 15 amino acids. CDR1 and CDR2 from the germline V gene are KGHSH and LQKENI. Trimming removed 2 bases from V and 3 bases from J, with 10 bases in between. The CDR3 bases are TGTGCCAGCTCACCATTTCAGGGTGACACCGGGGAGCTGTTTTTT. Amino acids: CASSPFQGDTGELFF.

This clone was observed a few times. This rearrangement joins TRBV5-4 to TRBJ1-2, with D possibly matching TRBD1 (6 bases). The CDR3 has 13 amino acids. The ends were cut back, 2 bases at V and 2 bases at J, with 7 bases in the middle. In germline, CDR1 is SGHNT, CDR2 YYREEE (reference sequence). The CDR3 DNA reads TGTGCCAGCAGCTTTCAGGGGAACTATGGCTACACCTTC. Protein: CASSFQGNYGYTF.

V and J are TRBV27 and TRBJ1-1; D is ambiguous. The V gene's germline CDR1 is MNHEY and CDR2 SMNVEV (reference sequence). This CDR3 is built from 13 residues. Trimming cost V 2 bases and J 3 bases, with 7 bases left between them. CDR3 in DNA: TGTGCCAGCAGTTTACGGGGATACACTGAAGCTTTCTTT. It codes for CASSLRGYTEAFF.

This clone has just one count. The CDR3 loop reads CASSLGQGELNTEAFF. CDR3 DNA: TGTGCCAGCAGCCTCGGACAGGGGGAGTTGAACACTGAAGCTTTCTTT. This sequence joins TRBV11-3 and TRBJ1-1; the match to TRBD1 covers 10 bases. There are 16 residues in the CDR3. The germline V gene has CDR1 SGHNT and CDR2 YENEEA. The V segment lost 5 bases and the J segment 0 bases; nucleotides outside the gene matches: 6.

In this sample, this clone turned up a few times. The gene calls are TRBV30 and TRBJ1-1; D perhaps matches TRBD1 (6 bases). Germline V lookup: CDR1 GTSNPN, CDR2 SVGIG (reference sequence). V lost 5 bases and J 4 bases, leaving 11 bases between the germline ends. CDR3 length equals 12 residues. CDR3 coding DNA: TGTGCCTGGGGACAGACTGGCACTGAAGCTTTCTTT. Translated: CAWGQTGTEAFF. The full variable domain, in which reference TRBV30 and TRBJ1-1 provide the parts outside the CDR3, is SQTIHQWPATLVQPVGSPLSLECTVEGTSNPNLYWYRQAAGRGLQLLFYSVGIGQISSEVPQNLSASRPQDRQFILSSKKLLLSDSGFYLCAWGQTGTEAFFGQGTRLTVV.

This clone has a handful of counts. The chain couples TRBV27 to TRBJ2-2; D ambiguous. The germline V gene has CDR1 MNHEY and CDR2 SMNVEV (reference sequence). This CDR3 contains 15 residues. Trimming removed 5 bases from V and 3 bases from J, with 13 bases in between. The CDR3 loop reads CASSPSNYDTGELFF. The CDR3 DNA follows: TGTGCCAGCAGTCCCTCAAACTACGACACCGGGGAGCTGTTTTTT.

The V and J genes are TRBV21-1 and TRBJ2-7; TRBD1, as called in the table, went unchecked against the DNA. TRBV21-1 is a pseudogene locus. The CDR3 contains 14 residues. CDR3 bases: TGTGCCAGCACCCGAGGCCGGGACAACTACGAGCAGTACTTC. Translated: CASTRGRDNYEQYF.

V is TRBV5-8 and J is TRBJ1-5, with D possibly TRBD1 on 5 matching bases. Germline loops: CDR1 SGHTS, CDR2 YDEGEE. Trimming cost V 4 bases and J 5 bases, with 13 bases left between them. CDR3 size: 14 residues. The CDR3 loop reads CASSLSDRYQPQHF. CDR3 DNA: TGTGCCAGCAGCCTGAGTGACAGATATCAGCCCCAGCATTTT.

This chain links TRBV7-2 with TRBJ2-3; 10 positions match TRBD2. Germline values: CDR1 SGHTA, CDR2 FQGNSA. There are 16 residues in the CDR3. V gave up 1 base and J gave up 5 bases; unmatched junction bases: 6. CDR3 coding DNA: TGTGCCAGCAGCTTAGTCCTAGCGGGAGCCCAAGATACGCAGTATTTT. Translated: CASSLVLAGAQDTQYF.

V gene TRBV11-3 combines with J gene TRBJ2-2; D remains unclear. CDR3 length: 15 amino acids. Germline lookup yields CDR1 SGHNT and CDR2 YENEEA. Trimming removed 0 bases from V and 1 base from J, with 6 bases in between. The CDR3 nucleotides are TGTGCCAGCAGCTTAGATTCGGGGAACACCGGGGAGCTGTTTTTT. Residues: CASSLDSGNTGELFF.

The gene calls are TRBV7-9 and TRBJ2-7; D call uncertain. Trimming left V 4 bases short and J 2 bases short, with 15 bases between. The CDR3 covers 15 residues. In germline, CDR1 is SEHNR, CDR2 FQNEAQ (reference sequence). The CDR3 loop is CASSSEVRLTYEQYV. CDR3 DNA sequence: TGTGCCAGCAGCTCTGAGGTTAGACTCACCTACGAGCAGTACGTC.

This chain's CDR3 is CASSPAPGQGGNEQFF. In DNA form, the CDR3 reads TGTGCCAGCTCACCGGCACCGGGACAGGGCGGGAATGAGCAGTTCTTC. This chain joins TRBV18 and TRBJ2-1; 9 nucleotides agree with TRBD1. V trimming: 3 bases; J trimming: 7 bases; junction bases outside the gene matches: 10. Germline assignment: CDR1 KGHSH and CDR2 LQKENI. This CDR3 spans 16 amino acids. The complete variable domain, with remaining parts taken from reference TRBV18 and TRBJ2-1, reads NAGVMQNPRHLVRRRGQEARLRCSPMKGHSHVYWYRQLPEEGLKFMVYLQKENIIDESGMPKERFSAEFPKEGPSILRIQQVVRGDSAAYFCASSPAPGQGGNEQFFGPGTRLTVL.

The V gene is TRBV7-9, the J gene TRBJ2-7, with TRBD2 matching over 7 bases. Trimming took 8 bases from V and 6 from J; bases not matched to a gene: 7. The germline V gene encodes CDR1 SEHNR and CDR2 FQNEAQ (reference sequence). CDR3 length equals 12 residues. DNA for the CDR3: TGTGCCAGCGGGGGGGACCCGCTCGAGCAGTACTTC. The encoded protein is CASGGDPLEQYF.

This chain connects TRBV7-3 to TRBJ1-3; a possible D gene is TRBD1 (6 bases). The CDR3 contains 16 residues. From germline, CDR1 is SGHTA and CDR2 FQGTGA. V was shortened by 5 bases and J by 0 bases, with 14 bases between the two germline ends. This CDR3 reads CASSPHRVHSGNTIYF. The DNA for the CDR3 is TGTGCCAGCAGCCCTCACAGGGTTCACTCTGGAAACACCATATATTTT.

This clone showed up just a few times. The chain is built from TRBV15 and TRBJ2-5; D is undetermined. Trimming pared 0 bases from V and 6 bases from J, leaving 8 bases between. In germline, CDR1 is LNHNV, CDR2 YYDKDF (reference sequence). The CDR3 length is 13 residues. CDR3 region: CATSRDPSQTQYF. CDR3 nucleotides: TGTGCCACCAGCAGAGATCCCTCCCAGACCCAGTACTTC.